What follows describes a single T cell receptor beta chain. The entry originates in a study of blood T cell repertoires in COVID-19. Background on the study: Sites across the United States, Italy and Spain contributed samples from acute and convalescent COVID-19. From T cells, B-cell-depleted T cells, or PBMCs came the material, which was cDNA or gDNA.

Germline lookup yields CDR1 MDHEN and CDR2 SYDVKM. Trimming removed 8 bases from V and 6 bases from J, with 17 bases in between. CDR3 size: 15 residues. Sequencing used immunoSEQ multiplex PCR; TCRdb keeps in-frame clones, though not all of them. The table has over 120,000 clones, over 75% seen once. Sequenced input: peripheral blood. The TCR sequence derives from a human donor in a cohort sampled during active COVID-19. The chain is built from TRBV28 and TRBJ1-6, with a tentative D call TRBD1 (5 bases). As DNA, the CDR3 is TGTGCCAGCCAGGGAGGGGATCTCGGTAATTCACCCCTCCACTTT. Translated, it gives CASQGGDLGNSPLHF.